A single T cell receptor beta chain is shown here with its context. Vbeta (60) and Jbeta (13) primers were used in the PCR. Here immunoSEQ multiplex PCR was the method, and the copy in TCRdb shows in-frame clones only, minus some. The top ten hold under 4.5% of the sample, which has roughly 100,000 clones, over 70% seen once. The data were taken from a study of cytomegalovirus exposure and HLA in healthy donors. All donors participated as healthy donors of bone marrow. J was trimmed by 2 bases and V by 5 bases; bases with no gene match: 5. The germline V gene encodes CDR1 SNHLY and CDR2 FYNNEI. CDR3 length equals 14 residues.

The source is a man between 45 and 60 years old in good health and CMV-seropositive. Sequencing input: PBMCs. The rearrangement joins TRBV2 to TRBJ2-5; 7 positions match TRBD1. Here the CDR3 DNA reads TGTGCCAGCAGTAGAGGCAGGGGGCAAGAGACCCAGTACTTC. Its protein product is CASSRGRGQETQYF. The full variable domain, in which reference TRBV2 and TRBJ2-5 provide the parts outside the CDR3, is EPEVTQTPSHQVTQMGQEVILRCVPISNHLYFYWYRQILGQKVEFLVSFYNNEISEKSEIFDDQFSVERPDGSNFTLKIRSTKLEDSAMYFCASSRGRGQETQYFGPGTRLLVL.